This TCR beta chain was sequenced for a study of T cell repertoires in cytomegalovirus infection. Background on the study: HLA-C-restricted CMV epitopes, recently identified, and well-studied HLA-B-restricted ones were used by the study. Both CMV infection and a matching HLA type were indicated by public TCR beta signatures. Whole-study findings and limits: Clonotype analysis showed dominance of the ex vivo response by HLA-C-restricted CMV-specific TCR beta clonotypes.

Points on this clonotype: The antigen is unknown.

In TCRdb, the reads were re-called with MiXCR into one record per CDR3 protein. This table holds 750,000 to 900,000 distinct CDR3 sequences, 25% to 30% found once. The length of the CDR3 is 17 residues. V gave up 6 bases and J gave up 1 base, with 19 bases separating them. Sequenced here: cultured CD8+ T cells from PBMCs, sampled from culture after CMV antigen stimulation. The chain is built from TRBV12-3 or TRBV12-4 and TRBJ1-3; a possible D gene is TRBD1 (5 bases). The receptor was isolated from a human donor in good health (CMV status not recorded). Some clones in this sample may be carry-over from other donors' samples. In nucleotides, the CDR3 is TGTGCCAGCAGAATCCCAGTCCACAAGGGGTCTGGAAACACCATATATTTT. Protein sequence: CASRIPVHKGSGNTIYF.